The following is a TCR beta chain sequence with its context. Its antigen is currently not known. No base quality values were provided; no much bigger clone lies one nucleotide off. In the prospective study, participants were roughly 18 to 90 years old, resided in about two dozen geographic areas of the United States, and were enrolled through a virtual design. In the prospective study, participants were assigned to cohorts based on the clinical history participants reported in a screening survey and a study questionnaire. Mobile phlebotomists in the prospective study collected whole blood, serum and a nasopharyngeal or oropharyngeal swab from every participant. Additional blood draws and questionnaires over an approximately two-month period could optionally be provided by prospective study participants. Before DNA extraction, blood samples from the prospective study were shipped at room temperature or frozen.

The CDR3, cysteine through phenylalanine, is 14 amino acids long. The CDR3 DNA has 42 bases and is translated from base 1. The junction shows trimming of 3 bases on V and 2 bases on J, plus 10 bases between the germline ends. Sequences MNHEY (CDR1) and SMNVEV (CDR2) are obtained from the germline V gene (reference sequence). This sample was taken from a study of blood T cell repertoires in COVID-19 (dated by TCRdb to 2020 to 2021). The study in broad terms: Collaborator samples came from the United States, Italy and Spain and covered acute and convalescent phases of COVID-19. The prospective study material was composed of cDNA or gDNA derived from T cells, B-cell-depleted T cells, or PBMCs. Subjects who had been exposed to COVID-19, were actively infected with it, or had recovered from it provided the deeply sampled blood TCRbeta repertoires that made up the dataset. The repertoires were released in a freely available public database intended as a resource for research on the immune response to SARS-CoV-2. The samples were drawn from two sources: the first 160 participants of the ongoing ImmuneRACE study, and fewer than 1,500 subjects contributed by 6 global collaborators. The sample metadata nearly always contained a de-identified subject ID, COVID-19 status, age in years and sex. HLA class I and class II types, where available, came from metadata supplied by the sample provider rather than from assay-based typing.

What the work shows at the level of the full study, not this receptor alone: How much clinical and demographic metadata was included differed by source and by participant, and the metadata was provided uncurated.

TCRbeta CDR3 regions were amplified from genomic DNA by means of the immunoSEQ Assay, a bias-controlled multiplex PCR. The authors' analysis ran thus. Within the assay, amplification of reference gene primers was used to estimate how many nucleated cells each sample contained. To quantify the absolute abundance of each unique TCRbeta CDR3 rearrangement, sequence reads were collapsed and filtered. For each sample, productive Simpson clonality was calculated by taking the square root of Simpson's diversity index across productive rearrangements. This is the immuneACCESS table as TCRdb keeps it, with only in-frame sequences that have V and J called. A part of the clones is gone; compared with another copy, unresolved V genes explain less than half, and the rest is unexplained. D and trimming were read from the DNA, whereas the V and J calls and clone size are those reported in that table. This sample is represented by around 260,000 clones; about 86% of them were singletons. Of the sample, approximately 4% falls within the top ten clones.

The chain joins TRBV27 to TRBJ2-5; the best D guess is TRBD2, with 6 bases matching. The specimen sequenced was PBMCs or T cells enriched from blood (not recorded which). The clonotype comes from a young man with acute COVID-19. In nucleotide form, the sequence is TGTGCCAGCAGTTTGCGGGGAATGCAAGAGACCCAGTACTTC. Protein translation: CASSLRGMQETQYF.